The rows below give T cell receptor beta chains drawn from one sample of a study of T cell clones after liver transplantation. Here immunoSEQ multiplex PCR was the method, and the copy in TCRdb shows in-frame clones only, minus some. This repertoire shows fewer than 45,000 clones, just over 85% found once; its top ten account for about 2.5%. The sequencing here drew on CD4+ T cells from blood, taken 24 months after liver transplant. Receptors originate from a human patient who received a liver transplant. Part of the T cells may come from the graft donor. The conserved cysteine and the conserved F or W are not part of the CDR3 here.

J gene | V gene | CDR3 protein
TRBJ2-2 | TRBV7-6 | ATRTTGELF
TRBJ2-2 | TRBV7-3 | ASRREAGELF
TRBJ1-1 | TRBV28 | ASSLLYRDTEAF
TRBJ1-1 | TRBV18 | ASSPLGAHEAF
TRBJ1-3 | TRBV6-5 | ASSPYRSRGNTIY
TRBJ2-1 | TRBV2 | ASSERLAGVEQF
TRBJ2-1 | TRBV6-5 | ASSYTGTSHNEQF
TRBJ2-1 | TRBV28 | ASKSSSAGSYNEQF
TRBJ2-7 | TRBV18 | ASSRGRERGYEQY
TRBJ1-3 | TRBV11-3 | ASSKQGAGNTIY
TRBJ2-1 | TRBV5-4 | ASSLSGTRTYNEQF
TRBJ2-7 | TRBV5-1 | ASSKVLRGPKEQY
TRBJ1-2 | TRBV7-3 | ASSLGQSNYGYT
TRBJ1-5 | TRBV6-1 | ASGLDRSGNQPQH